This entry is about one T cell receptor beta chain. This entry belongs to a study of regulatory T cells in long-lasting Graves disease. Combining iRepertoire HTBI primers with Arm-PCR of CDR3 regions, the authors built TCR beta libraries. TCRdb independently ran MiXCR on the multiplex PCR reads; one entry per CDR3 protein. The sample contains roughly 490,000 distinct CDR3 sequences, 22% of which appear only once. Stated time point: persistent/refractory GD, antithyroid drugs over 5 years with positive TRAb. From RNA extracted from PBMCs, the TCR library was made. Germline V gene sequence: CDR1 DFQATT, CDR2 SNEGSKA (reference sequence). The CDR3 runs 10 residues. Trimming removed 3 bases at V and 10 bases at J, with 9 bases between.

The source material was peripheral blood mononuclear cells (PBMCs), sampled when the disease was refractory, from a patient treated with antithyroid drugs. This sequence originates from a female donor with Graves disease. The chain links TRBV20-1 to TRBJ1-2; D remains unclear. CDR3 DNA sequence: TGCAGTGCTAGTTGGGGTCCCTACACCTTC. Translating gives CSASWGPYTF.